This T cell receptor beta chain was captured in a study of T cells after yellow fever vaccination. About the study: Fractions low in cell number were prepared with SMART-Seq v4 Ultra Low Input.

Study findings and constraints: Repertoires obtained by FACS sorting could include abundant clonotypes that entered as contaminants from the bulk population.

TCRdb called the 5' RACE reads again in MiXCR, with one record for every CDR3 protein. Among hundreds of thousands of distinct CDR3 sequences, roughly 12% were seen once, and the ten largest hold more than 12%. This clonotype was recorded a few times. Its target is unknown. CDR3 length: 17 residues. Looked up from germline, CDR1 is SQVTM and CDR2 is ANQGSEA. V lost 1 base to trimming and J lost 4 bases, with 22 bases between them. The chain has TRBV29-1 and TRBJ1-2; weak D call: TRBD1 (5 bases). This material consisted of PBMCs, taken on the day of the yellow fever booster vaccination. The TCR comes from a man in his thirties or forties who received the YFV17D yellow fever vaccine. In nucleotides, the CDR3 is TGCAGCGTTGAAGGGGCCGCCGGGACGGAGAGGCTCTATGGCTACACCTTC. Translating gives CSVEGAAGTERLYGYTF.